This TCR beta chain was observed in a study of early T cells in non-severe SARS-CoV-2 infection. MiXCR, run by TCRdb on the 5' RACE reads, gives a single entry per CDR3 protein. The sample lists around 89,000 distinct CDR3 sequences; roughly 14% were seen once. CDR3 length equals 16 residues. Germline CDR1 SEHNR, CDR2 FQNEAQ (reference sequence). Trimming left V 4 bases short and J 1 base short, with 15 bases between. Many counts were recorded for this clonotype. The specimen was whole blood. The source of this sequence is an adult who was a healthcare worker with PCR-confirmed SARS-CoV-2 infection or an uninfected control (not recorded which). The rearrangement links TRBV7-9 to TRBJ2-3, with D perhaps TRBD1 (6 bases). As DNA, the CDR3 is TGTGCCAGCAGCTCGGGGTGGACAGCTGGCACAGATACGCAGTATTTT. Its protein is CASSSGWTAGTDTQYF.